The following is a T cell receptor beta chain sequence with its context. Its antigen is undetermined. The source of the sample is a study of cytomegalovirus exposure and HLA in healthy donors. About the research overall: Of over 350 genotyped donors, about 81% grouped in the Caucasian-associated ancestry cluster.

Notes on the study in general: Among TCR beta chains, those listed as cytomegalovirus-associated numbered some 170.

Both 60 Vbeta primers and 13 Jbeta primers went into the PCR. The assay was immunoSEQ multiplex PCR, and TCRdb's table has in-frame clones only and misses some. Among approximately 100,000 clones listed, 10% were seen once. The sequencing input was PBMCs. This receptor was identified in a middle-aged man in good health and CMV-seropositive.

The CDR3 DNA reads as TGTGCCAGCAGCTTTCGACAGGGTGGGGGAAACACCATATATTTT. Translating it yields CASSFRQGGGNTIYF. The genes are TRBV7-9 and TRBJ1-3; the match to TRBD1 covers 7 bases. In germline, CDR1 is SEHNR, CDR2 FQNEAQ (reference sequence). The CDR3 runs to 15 residues. V lost 3 bases and J lost 4; bases outside the gene matches: 6.